The present TCR beta chain was sequenced within a study of T cell repertoires in cytomegalovirus infection. TCRdb re-derived calls from the reads in MiXCR, one entry per CDR3 protein. The profile shows 40,000 to 60,000 distinct CDR3 sequences, around 23% of them singletons. A remark on this clonotype: Its cognate antigen is unknown.

The CDR3 has 12 residues. CDR1 is SGHVS and CDR2 is FQNEAQ in the germline V gene. V lost 10 bases to trimming and J lost 2 bases, with 11 bases between them. Study-wide points: In two of eight donors, the top clonotype was HLA-C-restricted CMV-specific.

This clonotype was obtained from a human donor in good health (CMV status not recorded). Some clones in this sample may be carry-over from other donors' samples. Source: CD8+ T cells from cultured PBMCs, taken from culture after CMV antigen stimulation. The chain employs TRBV7-8 and TRBJ1-2, with D hard to call. The DNA of the CDR3 is TGTGCCACCCTCGGCCACAACTATGGCTACACCTTC. It specifies CATLGHNYGYTF.